This T cell receptor (beta chain) was recovered during a study of blood T cell repertoires in COVID-19. Study summary: The United States, Italy and Spain were the sources of the acute and convalescent COVID-19 samples. PBMCs, B-cell-depleted T cells, or T cells provided the cDNA or gDNA that made up the material.

Per the authors' pipeline: Estimation of nucleated cell counts was performed using reference gene primer amplification. The repertoire was sequenced with immunoSEQ multiplex PCR; TCRdb's copy has only in-frame clones and lacks some. D and trimming come from the DNA, and the V and J calls and clone size come from that table. Of around 99,000 clones in the sample, around 88% were seen once. V dropped 0 bases and J dropped 4 bases, with 7 bases sitting between them. This CDR3 is built from 13 residues. Germline V gene data show CDR1 as MNHEY and CDR2 as SVGAGI. Sample: peripheral blood. The sequence was collected from a man aged 50-60 years with active or convalescent COVID-19. The chain uses TRBV6-5 and TRBJ2-7; perhaps TRBD1 as D (6 bases). The CDR3 DNA sequence: TGTGCCAGCAGTTACTCCACAGGGTACGAGCAGTACTTC. This translates into CASSYSTGYEQYF.